This T cell receptor beta chain was captured in a study of blood T cell repertoires in COVID-19. Deletions cut 6 bases from V and 1 base from J, with 9 bases between. This CDR3 comprises 13 residues. In germline, CDR1 is SNHLY, CDR2 FYNNEI. Profiling relied on immunoSEQ multiplex PCR, and the TCRdb table lists in-frame clones only, not all of them. The sample has about 160,000 clones; about four fifths are singletons. The chain is built from TRBV2 and TRBJ2-5; weak D call: TRBD2 (6 bases). Sequencing was performed on PBMCs or T cells enriched from blood (not recorded which). The receptor was derived from a woman in her sixties or seventies who had recovered from COVID-19. The CDR3: CASRRGLQETQYF. DNA for the CDR3: TGTGCCAGCAGGCGGGGCCTCCAAGAGACCCAGTACTTC. Using reference TRBV2 and TRBJ2-5 for the parts outside the CDR3, the full variable domain is EPEVTQTPSHQVTQMGQEVILRCVPISNHLYFYWYRQILGQKVEFLVSFYNNEISEKSEIFDDQFSVERPDGSNFTLKIRSTKLEDSAMYFCASRRGLQETQYFGPGTRLLVL.